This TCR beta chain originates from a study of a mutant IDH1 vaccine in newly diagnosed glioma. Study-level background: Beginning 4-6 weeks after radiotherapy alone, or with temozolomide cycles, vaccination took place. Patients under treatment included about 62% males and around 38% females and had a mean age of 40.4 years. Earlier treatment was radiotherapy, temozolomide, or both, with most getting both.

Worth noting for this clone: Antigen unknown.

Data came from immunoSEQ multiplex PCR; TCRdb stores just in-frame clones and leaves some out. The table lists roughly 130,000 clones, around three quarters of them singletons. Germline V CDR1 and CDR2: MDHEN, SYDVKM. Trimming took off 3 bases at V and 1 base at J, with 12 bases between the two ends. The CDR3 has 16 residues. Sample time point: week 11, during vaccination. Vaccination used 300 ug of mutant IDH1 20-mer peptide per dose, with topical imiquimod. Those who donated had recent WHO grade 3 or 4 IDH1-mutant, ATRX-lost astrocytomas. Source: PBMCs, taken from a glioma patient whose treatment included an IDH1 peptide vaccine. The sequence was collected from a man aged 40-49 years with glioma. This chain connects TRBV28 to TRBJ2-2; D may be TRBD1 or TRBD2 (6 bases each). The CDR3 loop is CASSFMGGKNTGELFF. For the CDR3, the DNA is TGTGCCAGCAGTTTTATGGGGGGCAAGAACACCGGGGAGCTGTTTTTT.